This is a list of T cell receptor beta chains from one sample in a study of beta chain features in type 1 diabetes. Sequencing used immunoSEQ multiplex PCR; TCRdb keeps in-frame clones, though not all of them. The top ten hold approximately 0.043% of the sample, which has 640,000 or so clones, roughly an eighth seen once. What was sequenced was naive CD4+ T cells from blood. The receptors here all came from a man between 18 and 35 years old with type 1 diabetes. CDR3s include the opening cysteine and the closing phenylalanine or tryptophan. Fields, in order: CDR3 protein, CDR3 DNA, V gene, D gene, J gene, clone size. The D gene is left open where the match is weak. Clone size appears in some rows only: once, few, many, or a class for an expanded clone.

CDR3aa: CASNLAGGPDNEQFF
CDR3nt: TGTGCCAGCAACTTAGCGGGGGGGCCAGACAATGAGCAGTTCTTC
v_gene: TRBV2
d_gene: TRBD2
j_gene: TRBJ2-1
abundance: few

CDR3aa: CASSLYGPARGYEQYF
CDR3nt: TGCGCCAGCAGCTTGTACGGTCCGGCCCGGGGCTACGAGCAGTACTTC
v_gene: TRBV5-1
d_gene: .
j_gene: TRBJ2-7
abundance: .

CDR3aa: CSGTGRVEQYF
CDR3nt: TGCAGTGGGACAGGGAGGGTCGAGCAGTACTTC
v_gene: TRBV20-1
d_gene: .
j_gene: TRBJ2-7
abundance: few

CDR3aa: CASSAGPAGRFGELFF
CDR3nt: TGTGCCAGCAGCGCCGGGCCAGCGGGAAGGTTCGGGGAGCTGTTTTTT
v_gene: TRBV7-2
d_gene: TRBD2
j_gene: TRBJ2-2
abundance: few

CDR3aa: CASSQVSREVETQYF
CDR3nt: TGTGCCAGCAGCCAAGTCTCGCGGGAGGTAGAGACCCAGTACTTC
v_gene: TRBV4-2
d_gene: TRBD2
j_gene: TRBJ2-5
abundance: .

CDR3aa: CASSSPGQSLGYTF
CDR3nt: TGTGCCAGCAGTTCACCGGGACAGTCTCTTGGCTACACCTTC
v_gene: TRBV28
d_gene: TRBD1
j_gene: TRBJ1-2
abundance: few

CDR3aa: CASSSGQGAEPQHF
CDR3nt: TGCGCCAGCAGCTCCGGACAGGGGGCTGAACCCCAGCATTTT
v_gene: TRBV4-1
d_gene: TRBD1
j_gene: TRBJ1-5
abundance: few

CDR3aa: CASSTTGGSTEAFF
CDR3nt: TGTGCCAGCAGTACCACAGGGGGGTCCACTGAAGCTTTCTTT
v_gene: TRBV2
d_gene: TRBD1
j_gene: TRBJ1-1
abundance: .

CDR3aa: CASSLVSGSSYNEQFF
CDR3nt: TGCGCCAGCAGCTTGGTTAGCGGGAGCTCCTACAATGAGCAGTTCTTC
v_gene: TRBV5-1
d_gene: TRBD2
j_gene: TRBJ2-1
abundance: .

CDR3aa: CASRGGQGSNQPQHF
CDR3nt: TGTGCCAGCAGGGGCGGACAGGGGTCGAATCAGCCCCAGCATTTT
v_gene: TRBV7-2
d_gene: TRBD1
j_gene: TRBJ1-5
abundance: .